Listed below are T cell receptor beta chains from one sample, sequenced in a study of blood T cell repertoires in COVID-19. Assay used: immunoSEQ multiplex PCR; TCRdb lists only in-frame clones, some missing. The table lists 200,000 to 250,000 clones, approximately 83% of them singletons. The specimen was PBMCs or T cells enriched from blood (not recorded which). Every receptor here comes from a woman between 45 and 60 years old who had been exposed to COVID-19. The CDR3 runs from the conserved cysteine through the conserved F or W. D genes are given only for firm matches. Size is omitted from some rows. Given values are once, few, many or a class for expanded clones.

clone size	D gene	V gene	J gene	CDR3 protein	CDR3 DNA
-	-	TRBV3-1/TRBV3-2	TRBJ1-1	CASTSAGNTEAFF	TGTGCCAGCACTTCAGCAGGGAACACTGAAGCTTTCTTT
-	TRBD2	TRBV28	TRBJ2-6	CASRSQLGGASGANVLTF	TGTGCCAGCAGGAGCCAGCTCGGGGGGGCCTCTGGGGCCAACGTCCTGACTTTC
-	TRBD2	TRBV25-1	TRBJ2-1	CASSSGGLSYNEQFF	TGTGCCAGCAGTTCGGGGGGGCTCTCCTACAATGAGCAGTTCTTC
-	-	TRBV6-6	TRBJ1-2	CASSYPQGWDYGYTF	TGTGCCAGCAGTTACCCCCAGGGTTGGGACTATGGCTACACCTTC
-	-	TRBV15	TRBJ1-1	CATSRVVGGTEAFF	TGTGCCACCAGCAGAGTGGTAGGGGGCACTGAAGCTTTCTTT
-	-	TRBV7-9	TRBJ1-1	CASTMSASEAFF	TGTGCCAGCACCATGAGCGCCTCTGAAGCTTTCTTT
-	TRBD2	TRBV29-1	TRBJ2-2	CSVEEGGTGRNGELFF	TGCAGCGTTGAAGAGGGGGGGACTGGCCGTAACGGGGAGCTGTTTTTT
-	-	TRBV12-3/TRBV12-4	TRBJ2-1	CASSLDSYNEQFF	TGTGCCAGCAGTTTGGACAGCTACAATGAGCAGTTCTTC
-	-	TRBV7-9	TRBJ1-1	CASSLDPGAPAFF	TGTGCCAGCAGCTTAGATCCAGGGGCCCCGGCTTTCTTT
once	-	TRBV11-2	TRBJ1-1	CASSPELDSEAFF	TGTGCCAGCAGCCCGGAGTTGGACAGTGAAGCTTTCTTT
-	TRBD1	TRBV5-6	TRBJ1-2	CASSQGDRGHAGYTF	TGTGCCAGCAGCCAAGGGGACAGGGGGCATGCTGGCTACACCTTC
-	TRBD1	TRBV18	TRBJ1-6	CASSSTGVRTYNSPLHF	TGTGCCAGCTCAAGTACAGGGGTGAGGACCTATAATTCACCCCTCCACTTT
few	TRBD1	TRBV27	TRBJ1-1	CASKKDRVNTEAFF	TGTGCCAGCAAAAAGGACAGGGTCAACACTGAAGCTTTCTTT
once	TRBD1	TRBV6-5	TRBJ1-2	CASSYSEGANYGYTF	TGTGCCAGCAGTTACTCGGAGGGGGCAAACTATGGCTACACCTTC
-	TRBD1	TRBV25-1	TRBJ1-2	CASSPGTGISNGYTF	TGTGCCAGCAGTCCCGGGACAGGGATAAGTAATGGCTACACCTTC
-	TRBD2	TRBV6-1	TRBJ2-7	CASSEVVAGGYEQYF	TGTGCCAGCAGTGAAGTGGTAGCGGGGGGTTACGAGCAGTACTTC
-	-	TRBV5-6	TRBJ1-1	CASRSRGSILTEAFF	TGTGCCAGCAGGTCGCGGGGCAGCATACTCACTGAAGCTTTCTTT
-	TRBD2	TRBV10-1	TRBJ2-5	CASSEASGQETQYF	TGCGCCAGCAGTGAGGCTAGCGGGCAAGAGACCCAGTACTTC
many	-	TRBV27	TRBJ1-1	CASRGRGGASEAFF	TGTGCCAGCAGAGGAAGGGGGGGTGCGAGTGAAGCTTTCTTT
few	TRBD1	TRBV10-3	TRBJ1-1	CAIRRQGLNTEAFF	TGTGCCATCAGGCGACAGGGTCTAAACACTGAAGCTTTCTTT
-	TRBD1	TRBV2	TRBJ2-1	CASSATGVYNEQFF	TGTGCCAGCAGTGCTACAGGGGTGTACAATGAGCAGTTCTTC
-	-	TRBV10-1	TRBJ1-3	CASSEDSSGNTIYF	TGCGCCAGCAGTGAAGATAGTTCTGGAAACACCATATATTTT
-	TRBD1	TRBV15	TRBJ1-6	CATSSLIRDRGKRGSPLHF	TGTGCCACCAGCAGCCTGATCCGGGACAGGGGGAAACGGGGATCACCCCTCCACTTT